The following is a TCR beta chain sequence with its context. This record comes from a study of long-term antiretroviral therapy in people with HIV. The CDR3 contains 14 residues. The trim removed 5 bases at V and 5 bases at J, leaving 5 bases unmatched. CDR1 and CDR2 from the germline V gene are MDHEN and SYDVKM. Researchers report immunoSEQ v3.0 was run at survey level. Assay used: immunoSEQ multiplex PCR; TCRdb lists only in-frame clones, some missing. The sample consists of 18,000 or so clones, approximately 78% of them appearing once. The source is a woman aged 35 to 49 with HIV. This specimen consisted of unsorted PBMCs, obtained at the start of antiretroviral therapy, before treatment. This rearrangement joins TRBV28 to TRBJ1-1, with 10 nucleotides matching TRBD1. CDR3 coding DNA: TGTGCCAGCAGTGCGACAGGGGGCTGGACTGAAGCTTTCTTT. Amino acid sequence: CASSATGGWTEAFF. The whole variable domain, filled in from reference TRBV28 and TRBJ1-1, reads DVKVTQSSRYLVKRTGEKVFLECVQDMDHENMFWYRQDPGLGLRLIYFSYDVKMKEKGDIPEGYSVSREKKERFSLILESASTNQTSMYLCASSATGGWTEAFFGQGTRLTVV.